The clone carrying this T cell receptor beta chain was observed at least ten times. The antigen is undetermined. The authors amplified TCR beta CDR3 regions, and they did so from RNA transcripts for repertoire sequencing. First-round RT-PCR used HTBI primers; second-round multiplex PCR followed. One entry per CDR3 protein, called by TCRdb with MiXCR from the multiplex PCR reads. In the table there are 1 million to 1.3 million distinct CDR3 sequences, less than 45% of which are singletons. These data are taken from a study of Graves' ophthalmopathy and Graves' hyperthyroidism. Study information: The stable label applied to hyperthyroidism with no ophthalmopathy within 18 months of follow-up.

Study findings and constraints: With almost 90% sensitivity and roughly 76% specificity, a 13-signature model separated ophthalmopathy from stable hyperthyroidism. Sensitivity of roughly 64% and specificity of around 72% were achieved by the model that predicted ophthalmopathy progression.

Uncontrolled infections, other autoimmune diseases, pregnancy or lactation barred patients from enrollment. V was trimmed by 2 bases and J by 5 bases, leaving 14 bases between them. There are 14 residues in the CDR3. Germline V gene data show CDR1 as SGDLS and CDR2 as YYNGEE. The sequenced sample was peripheral blood or thyroid tissue (not recorded which). The chain combines TRBV9 with TRBJ2-7; D not resolved. The receptor comes from an adult man with Graves' hyperthyroidism. The CDR3 region is CASSVGRVKDEQYF. CDR3 in DNA: TGTGCCAGCAGCGTTGGTAGGGTTAAGGACGAGCAGTACTTC.